The 15 T cell receptor beta chains given below trace back to one sample, sequenced in a study of spatial heterogeneity in lung cancer. Stated time point: sample taken at primary tumor resection. These receptors have no identified antigens. The study, taken as a whole, reports: Tumor mutation count correlated with how many alpha and beta TCRs expanded intratumorally.

TCRdb passed the 5' RACE reads through MiXCR, listing each CDR3 protein once. The sample consists of 5,000 to 5,500 distinct CDR3 sequences, under 8% of them appearing once. Sequences were derived from lung tumor tissue, sampled at surgery. These receptors were taken from a male donor with early-stage non-small cell lung cancer.

This clonotype has only a few counts. The chain couples TRBV5-1 to TRBJ1-5; TRBD1 might be the D (5 bases). V was pared by 4 bases and J by 7 bases, with 12 bases between. The CDR3 loop spans 13 amino acids. The germline gives CDR1 SGHRS, CDR2 YFSETQ. Here the CDR3 reads CASSLYGGQPQHF. CDR3 sequence (DNA): TGCGCCAGCAGCCTCTACGGGGGGCAGCCCCAGCATTTT.

By share of the sample, this clonotype is medium-sized (0.01 to 0.1%). The V call is TRBV12-3 or TRBV12-4, the J call TRBJ1-1, with D maybe TRBD1 (6 bases). This CDR3 contains 14 residues. Trimming left V 7 bases short and J 0 bases short, with 12 bases between. In nucleotides, the CDR3 is TGTGCCAGCACCTGGGGGCAGTTGAACACTGAAGCTTTCTTT. It yields the protein CASTWGQLNTEAFF.

The chain carries TRBV29-1 and TRBJ1-1, with D uncertain. V was shortened by 4 bases and J by 10 bases, with 13 bases between the two germline ends. The CDR3 is 11 residues long. CDR1 is SQVTM, CDR2 ANQGSEA, per germline. The CDR3 reads CSVVLPPRAFF. In DNA, the CDR3 is TGCAGCGTTGTACTTCCCCCCAGAGCTTTCTTT.

This clonotype has only a few counts. The chain is built from TRBV11-2 and TRBJ2-7, with 10 bases aligning to TRBD2. The V segment lost 6 bases and the J segment 9 bases; nucleotides outside the gene matches: 8. Germline CDR1 and CDR2: SGHAT and FQNNGV. This CDR3 has 13 amino acids. Here the CDR3 DNA reads TGTGCCAGCAGTTGGACTAGCGGATCATCGCAGTACTTC. It is translated as CASSWTSGSSQYF. Drawing the rest from reference TRBV11-2 and TRBJ2-7, the complete variable domain is EAGVAQSPRYKIIEKRQSVAFWCNPISGHATLYWYQQILGQGPKLLIQFQNNGVVDDSQLPKDRFSAERLKGVDSTLKIQPAKLEDSAVYLCASSWTSGSSQYFGPGTRLTVT.

This clonotype was seen only once. The chain employs TRBV20-1 and TRBJ1-1; TRBD1 is a possible D gene (6 bases). This CDR3 has 14 amino acids. Per the germline V gene, CDR1 is DFQATT and CDR2 is SNEGSKA (reference sequence). Between the trimmed V and J ends, which lost 0 bases and 4 bases, there was a span of 12 bases. The chain's CDR3 is CSARDRGRGTEAFF. CDR3 in DNA: TGCAGTGCTAGAGACAGGGGCCGCGGCACTGAAGCTTTCTTT.

This clonotype has a count of ten or more. V gene TRBV6-6 combines with J gene TRBJ2-3; 8 nucleotides match TRBD2. Germline V gene sequence: CDR1 MNHNY, CDR2 SVGAGI (reference sequence). CDR3 length equals 15 residues. The V segment lost 6 bases and the J segment 2 bases; nucleotides outside the gene matches: 7. The CDR3 nucleotides are TGTGCCAGCAGCATTAGCGGGGCCTACACAGATACGCAGTATTTT. Its protein product is CASSISGAYTDTQYF.

In this sample, this clonotype turned up many times. The V gene is TRBV20-1, the J gene TRBJ1-6; TRBD1 might be the D (5 bases). Germline lookup yields CDR1 DFQATT and CDR2 SNEGSKA (reference sequence). V lost 0 bases, J lost 7 bases, and 16 bases lay in between. This CDR3 region has 16 residues. CDR3 loop: CSARDGPGQMNSPLHF. CDR3 bases: TGCAGTGCTAGAGACGGCCCGGGGCAGATGAATTCACCCCTCCACTTT.

This clonotype was picked up many times. V is TRBV11-2 and J is TRBJ2-7; a weak D match, TRBD2 (6 bases). The CDR3 contains 14 residues. The germline V and J ends were trimmed by 4 bases and 5 bases, with 15 bases remaining between them. Germline V gives CDR1 SGHAT, CDR2 FQNNGV. In DNA form, the CDR3 reads TGTGCCAGCAGCTCAGCGGGCGGACGCCACGAGCAGTACTTC. This codes for CASSSAGGRHEQYF.

This chain links TRBV20-1 with TRBJ2-5; 10 bases agree with TRBD2. This CDR3 spans 12 amino acids. The V gene's germline CDR1 is DFQATT and CDR2 SNEGSKA (reference sequence). Losses at the gene ends were 1 base for V and 14 bases for J; bases not matched to a gene: 7. The CDR3 DNA is TGCAGTGCTAGAGCCGATACTAGCGGGGATTACTTC. This codes for CSARADTSGDYF.

This clonotype has at least ten counts. The chain is built from TRBV13 and TRBJ2-5; D is undetermined. Trimming removed 5 bases at V and 5 bases at J, with 6 bases between. There are 11 residues in the CDR3. Germline values: CDR1 PRHDT, CDR2 FYEKMQ (reference sequence). The CDR3 DNA follows: TGTGCCAGCAGCGACGGGGAGACCCAGTACTTC. This sequence encodes CASSDGETQYF.

This clonotype was counted many times. The chain has TRBV7-3 and TRBJ2-3; D unresolved. Germline V CDR1 and CDR2: SGHTA, FQGTGA. The CDR3 spans 13 residues. V was cut by 6 bases and J by 6 bases, with 13 bases left in between. CDR3 nucleotides: TGTGCCAGCAGTCAAAATAGGGCCGATACGCAGTATTTT. Translation: CASSQNRADTQYF.

In its sample, this clonotype was seen many times. The genes are TRBV20-1 and TRBJ2-5, with TRBD2 identical over 7 bases. The germline gives CDR1 DFQATT, CDR2 SNEGSKA (reference sequence). V lost 6 bases to trimming and J lost 4 bases; unmatched junction nucleotides: 11. The CDR3 is 14 amino acids. The CDR3: CSAKSSGRGETQYF. The DNA for the CDR3 is TGCAGTGCAAAATCTAGCGGCCGGGGAGAGACCCAGTACTTC.

At least ten counts were recorded for this clonotype. The V and J genes are TRBV10-3 and TRBJ1-3; D is unclear. CDR1 is ENHRY and CDR2 is SYGVKD in the germline V gene. The CDR3 has 11 residues. The V end was cut by 2 bases, the J end by 8 bases, with 4 bases between. In DNA, the CDR3 is TGTGCCATCAGTGAGGGGGACACCATATATTTT. Encoded protein: CAISEGDTIYF.

This clonotype has at least ten counts. The V call is TRBV7-2, the J call TRBJ2-1; 9 bases are a match to TRBD2. Germline loops: CDR1 SGHTA, CDR2 FQGNSA. The CDR3 loop spans 16 amino acids. After removal of 1 base from V and 3 bases from J, the junction contained 4 bases not matched to a gene. The CDR3, as DNA: TGTGCCAGCAGCTTAGATGCTAGCGGGGTCTACAATGAGCAGTTCTTC. Amino acid sequence: CASSLDASGVYNEQFF.

This chain joins TRBV6-2 or TRBV6-3 and TRBJ1-5; D remains ambiguous. Germline CDR1 is MNHEY and CDR2 is SVGEGT. The CDR3 length is 14 residues. V was pared by 2 bases and J by 4 bases, with 9 bases between. The CDR3 sequence: CASSYPAENQPQHF. In DNA, the CDR3 is TGTGCCAGCAGTTACCCGGCAGAGAATCAGCCCCAGCATTTT.